This T cell receptor (beta chain) stems from a study of blood T cells in healthy people across ages. Regarding this clonotype: A read error may explain this, as a much larger clone is one base away.

Trimming pared 0 bases from V and 7 bases from J, leaving 19 bases between. Germline loops: CDR1 SGDLS, CDR2 YYNGEE. The CDR3 runs to 16 residues. Sample-barcoded 5' priming and a J-beta primer mix drove a second PCR of roughly 6 to 12 cycles. One entry per CDR3 protein results from TCRdb running MiXCR on the 5' RACE reads. The repertoire has under 950,000 distinct CDR3 sequences, 22% of them found once; the top ten carry about 22%. Sample: blood. The chain carries TRBV9 and TRBJ2-5; a possible D gene is TRBD2 (6 bases). The clonotype was recovered from an older man in good health. In nucleotides, the CDR3 is TGTGCCAGCAGCGTAGCTCGGATTAGCGGATTGGGGACCCAGTACTTC. Translated, it gives CASSVARISGLGTQYF.